This T cell receptor (beta chain) was obtained from a study of cytomegalovirus exposure and HLA in healthy donors. The study ran its PCR with 60 Vbeta and 13 Jbeta primers. The protocol was immunoSEQ multiplex PCR, while the TCRdb copy is restricted to in-frame clones and leaves out a portion. Among more than 95,000 clones, around 78% were seen once, and the ten largest hold 20%. There are 16 residues in the CDR3. Trimming took 2 bases from V and 2 from J, leaving 14 bases between them. CDR1 SGHTA and CDR2 FQGTGA come from the germline V gene. The V gene is TRBV7-3, the J gene TRBJ2-3, with D perhaps matching TRBD2 (5 bases). Sequencing used PBMCs. This sequence was found in a man aged 18 to 29 in good health and CMV-seropositive. The DNA of the CDR3 is TGTGCCAGCAGCTTAGAGGCTGCGGGTTTCACAGATACGCAGTATTTT. Protein sequence: CASSLEAAGFTDTQYF.